The clone carrying this T cell receptor beta chain has more than one count but fewer than ten. Methods used by the authors: The authors estimated nucleated cell counts from reference gene primer amplification. Sequencing was performed with immunoSEQ multiplex PCR; in TCRdb, only in-frame clones are kept and a portion is missing. The DNA was the basis for D and trimming; V, J and clone size are from that table. The data contain around 60,000 clones, around 81% of them singletons. The sample is drawn from a study of blood T cell repertoires in COVID-19. About the research overall: Italy, Spain and the United States were the sources of the convalescent and acute COVID-19 samples.

The CDR3 sequence is 13 residues long. Between the trimmed V and J ends, which lost 5 bases and 2 bases, there was a span of 9 bases. The germline CDR1 and CDR2 sequences are SEHNR and FQNEAQ (reference sequence). The receptor's source is a woman of 80 years or more with active or convalescent COVID-19. This chain connects TRBV7-9 to TRBJ1-2; D remains unclear. Sequencing was done on a sample of peripheral blood. CDR3: CASSPDSNYGYTF. The CDR3 nucleotides are TGTGCCAGCAGCCCCGACTCAAACTATGGCTACACCTTC.